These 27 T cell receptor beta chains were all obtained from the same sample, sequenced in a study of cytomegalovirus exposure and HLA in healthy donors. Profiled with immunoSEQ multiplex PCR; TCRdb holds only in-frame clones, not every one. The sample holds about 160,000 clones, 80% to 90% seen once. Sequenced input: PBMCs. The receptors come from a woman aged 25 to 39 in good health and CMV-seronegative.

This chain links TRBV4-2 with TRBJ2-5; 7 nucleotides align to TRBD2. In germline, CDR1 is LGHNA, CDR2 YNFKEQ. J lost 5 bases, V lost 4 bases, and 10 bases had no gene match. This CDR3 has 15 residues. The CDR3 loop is CASSPSGEGAETQYF. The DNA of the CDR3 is TGTGCCAGCAGCCCTAGTGGGGAGGGTGCGGAGACCCAGTACTTC.

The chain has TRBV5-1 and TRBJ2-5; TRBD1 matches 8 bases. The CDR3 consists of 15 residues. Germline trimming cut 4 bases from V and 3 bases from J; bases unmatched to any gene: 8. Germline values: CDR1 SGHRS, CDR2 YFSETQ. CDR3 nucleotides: TGCGCCAGCAGCCAAGAAACGGACAGGGAAGAGACCCAGTACTTC. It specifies CASSQETDREETQYF.

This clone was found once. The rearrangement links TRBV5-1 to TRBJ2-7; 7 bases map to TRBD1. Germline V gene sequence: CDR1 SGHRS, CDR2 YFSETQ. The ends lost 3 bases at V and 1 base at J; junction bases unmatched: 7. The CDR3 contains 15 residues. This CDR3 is CASSSTGVGSYEQYF. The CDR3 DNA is TGCGCCAGCAGCTCCACAGGGGTGGGTTCCTACGAGCAGTACTTC.

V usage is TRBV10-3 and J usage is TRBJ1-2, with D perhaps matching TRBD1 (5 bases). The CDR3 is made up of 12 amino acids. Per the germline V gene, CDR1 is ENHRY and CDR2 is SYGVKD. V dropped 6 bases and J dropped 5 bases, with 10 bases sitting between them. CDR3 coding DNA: TGTGCCATCAGGGGGGACGGATATGGCTACACCTTC. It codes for CAIRGDGYGYTF.

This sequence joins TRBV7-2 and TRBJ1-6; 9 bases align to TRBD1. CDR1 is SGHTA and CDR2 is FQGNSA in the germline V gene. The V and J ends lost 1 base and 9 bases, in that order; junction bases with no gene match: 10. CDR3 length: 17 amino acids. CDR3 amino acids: CASSLGEGTGRISPLHF. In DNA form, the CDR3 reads TGTGCCAGCAGCTTAGGAGAGGGGACAGGGAGGATTTCACCCCTCCACTTT.

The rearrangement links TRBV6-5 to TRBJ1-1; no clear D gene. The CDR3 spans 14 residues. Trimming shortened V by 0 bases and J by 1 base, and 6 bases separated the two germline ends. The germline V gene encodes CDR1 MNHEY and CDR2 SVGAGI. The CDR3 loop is CASSYSAGNTEAFF. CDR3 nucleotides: TGTGCCAGCAGTTACTCGGCAGGGAACACTGAAGCTTTCTTT.

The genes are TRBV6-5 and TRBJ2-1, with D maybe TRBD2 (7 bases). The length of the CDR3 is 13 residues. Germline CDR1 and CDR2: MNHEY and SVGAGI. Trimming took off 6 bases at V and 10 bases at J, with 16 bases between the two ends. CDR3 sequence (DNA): TGTGCCAGCAGGTGGGGGGGGCAGGGGGAGCAGTTCTTC. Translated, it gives CASRWGGQGEQFF.

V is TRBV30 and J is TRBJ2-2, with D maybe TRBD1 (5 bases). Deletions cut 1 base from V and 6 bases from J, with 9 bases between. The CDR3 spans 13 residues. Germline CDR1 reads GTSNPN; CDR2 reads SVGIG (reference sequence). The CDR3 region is CAWSEGAPGELFF. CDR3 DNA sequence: TGTGCCTGGAGTGAAGGGGCTCCCGGGGAGCTGTTTTTT.

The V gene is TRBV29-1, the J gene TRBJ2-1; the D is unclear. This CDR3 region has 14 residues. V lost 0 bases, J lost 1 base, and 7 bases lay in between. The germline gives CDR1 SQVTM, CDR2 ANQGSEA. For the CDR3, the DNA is TGCAGCGTTGAAGATAGTGGATCCTACAATGAGCAGTTCTTC. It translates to CSVEDSGSYNEQFF.

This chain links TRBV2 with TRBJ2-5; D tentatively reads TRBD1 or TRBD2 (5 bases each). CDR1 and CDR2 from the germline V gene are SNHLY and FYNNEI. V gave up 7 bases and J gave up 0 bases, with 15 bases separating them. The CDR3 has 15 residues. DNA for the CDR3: TGTGCCAGCATGAGGGATGGGGCAGACCAAGAGACCCAGTACTTC. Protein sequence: CASMRDGADQETQYF.

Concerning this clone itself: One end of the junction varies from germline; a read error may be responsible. The CDR3 loop reads CAGSYGQGANTGELFF. The DNA of the CDR3 is TGTGCCGGCAGCTATGGGCAGGGGGCAAACACCGGGGAGCTGTTTTTT. The rearrangement links TRBV5-4 to TRBJ2-2, with 8 bases identical to TRBD1. CDR1 and CDR2 from the germline V gene are SGHNT and YYREEE (reference sequence). This CDR3 contains 16 residues.

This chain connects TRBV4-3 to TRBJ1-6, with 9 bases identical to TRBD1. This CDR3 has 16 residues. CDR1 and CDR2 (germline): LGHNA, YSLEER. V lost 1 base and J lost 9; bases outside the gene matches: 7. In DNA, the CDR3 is TGCGCCAGCAGCCAAGCCCCCACAGGGGGCGGTTCACCCCTCCACTTT. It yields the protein CASSQAPTGGGSPLHF.

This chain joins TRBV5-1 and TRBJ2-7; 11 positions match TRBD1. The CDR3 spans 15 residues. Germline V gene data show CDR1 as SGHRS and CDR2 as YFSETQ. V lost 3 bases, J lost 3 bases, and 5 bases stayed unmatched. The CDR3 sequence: CASSYGTGGYYEQYF. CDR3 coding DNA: TGCGCCAGCAGCTATGGGACAGGGGGGTACTACGAGCAGTACTTC.

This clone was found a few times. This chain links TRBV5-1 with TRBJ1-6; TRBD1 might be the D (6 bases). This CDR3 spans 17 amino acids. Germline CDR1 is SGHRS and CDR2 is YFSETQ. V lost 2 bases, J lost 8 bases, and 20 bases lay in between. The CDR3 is CASSFDASWEGDSPLHF. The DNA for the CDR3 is TGCGCCAGCAGCTTTGATGCCAGTTGGGAGGGGGATTCACCCCTCCACTTT.

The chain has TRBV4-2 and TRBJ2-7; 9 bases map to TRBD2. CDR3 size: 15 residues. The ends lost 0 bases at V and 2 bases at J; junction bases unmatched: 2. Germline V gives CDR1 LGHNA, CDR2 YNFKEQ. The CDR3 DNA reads TGTGCCAGCAGCCAAGATGCGGGAGGGCCCTACGAGCAGTACTTC. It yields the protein CASSQDAGGPYEQYF.

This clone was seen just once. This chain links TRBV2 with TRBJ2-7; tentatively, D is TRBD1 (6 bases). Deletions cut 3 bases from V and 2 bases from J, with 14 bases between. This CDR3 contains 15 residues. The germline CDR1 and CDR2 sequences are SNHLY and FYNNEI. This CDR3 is CASSDGQGNPYEQYF. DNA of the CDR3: TGTGCCAGCAGTGATGGGCAGGGGAATCCCTACGAGCAGTACTTC.

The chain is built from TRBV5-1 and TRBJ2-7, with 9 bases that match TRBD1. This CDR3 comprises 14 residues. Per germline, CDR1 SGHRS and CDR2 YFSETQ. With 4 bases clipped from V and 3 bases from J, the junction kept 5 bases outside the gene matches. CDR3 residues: CASSMGQGDYEQYF. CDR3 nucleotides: TGCGCCAGCAGCATGGGACAGGGAGACTACGAGCAGTACTTC.

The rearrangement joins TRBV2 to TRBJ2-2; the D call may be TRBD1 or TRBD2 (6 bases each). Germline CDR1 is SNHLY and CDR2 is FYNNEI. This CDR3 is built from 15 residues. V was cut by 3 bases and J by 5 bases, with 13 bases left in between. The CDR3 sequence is CASSDRGEGTGELFF. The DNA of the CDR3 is TGTGCCAGCAGTGATAGGGGGGAAGGGACCGGGGAGCTGTTTTTT. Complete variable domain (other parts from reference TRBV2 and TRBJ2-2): EPEVTQTPSHQVTQMGQEVILRCVPISNHLYFYWYRQILGQKVEFLVSFYNNEISEKSEIFDDQFSVERPDGSNFTLKIRSTKLEDSAMYFCASSDRGEGTGELFFGEGSRLTVL.

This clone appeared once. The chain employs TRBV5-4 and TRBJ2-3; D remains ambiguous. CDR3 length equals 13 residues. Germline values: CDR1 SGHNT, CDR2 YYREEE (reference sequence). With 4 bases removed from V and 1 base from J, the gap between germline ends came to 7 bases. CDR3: CASSQHGTDTQYF. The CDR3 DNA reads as TGTGCCAGCAGCCAACACGGCACAGATACGCAGTATTTT.

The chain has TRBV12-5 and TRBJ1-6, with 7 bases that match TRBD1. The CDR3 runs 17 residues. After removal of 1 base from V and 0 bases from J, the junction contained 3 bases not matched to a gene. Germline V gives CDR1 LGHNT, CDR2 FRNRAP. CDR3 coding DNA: TGTGCTAGTGGTTTGGGACAGGGCAGCTCCTATAATTCACCCCTCCACTTT. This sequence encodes CASGLGQGSSYNSPLHF. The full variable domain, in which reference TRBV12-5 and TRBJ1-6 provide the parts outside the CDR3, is DARVTQTPRHKVTEMGQEVTMRCQPILGHNTVFWYRQTMMQGLELLAYFRNRAPLDDSGMPKDRFSAEMPDATLATLKIQPSEPRDSAVYFCASGLGQGSSYNSPLHFGNGTRLTVT.

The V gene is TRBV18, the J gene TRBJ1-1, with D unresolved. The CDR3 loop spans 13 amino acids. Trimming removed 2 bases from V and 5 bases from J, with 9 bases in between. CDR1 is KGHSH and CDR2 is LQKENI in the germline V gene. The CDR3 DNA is TGTGCCAGCTCACCAGGGGTAGGGACTGAAGCTTTCTTT. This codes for CASSPGVGTEAFF.

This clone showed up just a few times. The DNA of the CDR3 is TGTGCCAGCAGCTTGGCCGCGGCGGGGGGGCTCGACAATGAGCAGTTCTTC. Protein sequence: CASSLAAAGGLDNEQFF. The chain has TRBV5-4 and TRBJ2-1, with TRBD2 identical over 9 bases. Germline assignment: CDR1 SGHNT and CDR2 YYREEE (reference sequence). This CDR3 is built from 17 residues. The junction had 9 bases not matched to a gene; V was cut back by 0 bases and J by 5 bases.

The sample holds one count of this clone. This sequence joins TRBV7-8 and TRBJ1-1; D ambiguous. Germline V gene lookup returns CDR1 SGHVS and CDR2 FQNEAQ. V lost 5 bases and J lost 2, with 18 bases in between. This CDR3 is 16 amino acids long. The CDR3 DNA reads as TGTGCCAGCAGCCCCTGGGCGACCCGAGGTAACACTGAAGCTTTCTTT. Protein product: CASSPWATRGNTEAFF.

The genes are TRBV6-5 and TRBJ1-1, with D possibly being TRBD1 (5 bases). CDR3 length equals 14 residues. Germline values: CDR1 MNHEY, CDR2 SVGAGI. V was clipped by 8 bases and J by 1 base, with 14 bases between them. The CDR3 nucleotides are TGTGCCAGCGCCAGGGACCCGGCGAACACTGAAGCTTTCTTT. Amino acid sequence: CASARDPANTEAFF.

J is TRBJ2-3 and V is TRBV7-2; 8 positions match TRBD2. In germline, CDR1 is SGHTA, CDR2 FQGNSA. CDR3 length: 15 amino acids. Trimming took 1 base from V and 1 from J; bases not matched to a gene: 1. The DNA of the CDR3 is TGTGCCAGCAGCTTAGGAGCGGGGGGCACAGATACGCAGTATTTT. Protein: CASSLGAGGTDTQYF.

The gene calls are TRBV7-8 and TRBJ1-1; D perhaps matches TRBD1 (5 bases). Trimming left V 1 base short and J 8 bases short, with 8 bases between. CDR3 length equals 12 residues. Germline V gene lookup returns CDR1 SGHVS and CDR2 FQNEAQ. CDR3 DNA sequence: TGTGCCAGCAGCTTAGATGGGGGAGAAGCTTTCTTT. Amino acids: CASSLDGGEAFF.

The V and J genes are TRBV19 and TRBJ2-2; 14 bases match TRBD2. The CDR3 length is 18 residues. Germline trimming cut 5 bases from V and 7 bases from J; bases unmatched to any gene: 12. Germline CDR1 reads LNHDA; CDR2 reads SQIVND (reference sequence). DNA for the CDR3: TGTGCCAGTAGTCGGACCGGGACTAGCGGGAGTGCGGGCGGGGAGCTGTTTTTT. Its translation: CASSRTGTSGSAGGELFF.